One and the same sample provided the 17 T cell receptor beta chains below, sequenced in a study of T cells after yellow fever vaccination. Via MiXCR, TCRdb re-called the 5' RACE reads, giving one row per CDR3 protein. The sample shows about 250,000 distinct CDR3 sequences, approximately 3.8% of them seen only once. Sequencing used PBMCs, obtained 15 days after the yellow fever booster vaccination. These receptors were taken from a young man who received the YFV17D yellow fever vaccine.

This clonotype was recorded at least ten times. The V and J genes are TRBV29-1 and TRBJ1-1; D is unresolved. The CDR3 has 12 amino acids. Germline values: CDR1 SQVTM, CDR2 ANQGSEA. V was pared by 3 bases and J by 10 bases, with 15 bases between. The CDR3 reads CSVEEGSAGAFF. The CDR3 region has the DNA TGCAGCGTTGAGGAGGGCTCGGCCGGAGCTTTCTTT.

With respect to this clonotype: A much larger clone lies a single base off, so this may be a read error. The gene calls are TRBV4-1 and TRBJ2-3; D perhaps matches TRBD2 (5 bases). Germline CDR1 MGHRA, CDR2 YSYEKL. This CDR3 spans 16 amino acids. The CDR3 DNA reads as TGCGCCAGCAGCCAAGTCGGGAAAGGAGTCACATATACGCAGTATTTT. It is translated as CASSQVGKGVTYTQYF.

This clonotype was seen ten or more times. The rearrangement links TRBV5-1 to TRBJ2-1; maybe TRBD1 (5 bases). Trimming shortened V by 2 bases and J by 3 bases, and 9 bases separated the two germline ends. Germline assignment: CDR1 SGHRS and CDR2 YFSETQ. This CDR3 region has 14 residues. The DNA for the CDR3 is TGCGCCAGCAGCTTAGGGGCTGACTACAATGAGCAGTTCTTC. It specifies CASSLGADYNEQFF.

This clonotype was seen ten or more times. V is TRBV12-3 or TRBV12-4 and J is TRBJ1-5; 7 positions match TRBD1. The CDR3 contains 15 residues. The ends lost 4 bases at V and 4 bases at J; junction bases unmatched: 7. CDR3 sequence reads: CASSSQGEGNQPQHF. For the CDR3, the DNA is TGTGCCAGCAGTTCCCAGGGGGAAGGTAATCAGCCCCAGCATTTT.

This clonotype was counted many times. The J gene is TRBJ2-3, the V gene TRBV24-1; D is undetermined. Trimming shortened V by 4 bases and J by 6 bases, and 16 bases separated the two germline ends. CDR3 size: 15 residues. Germline assignment: CDR1 KGHDR and CDR2 SFDVKD. The CDR3 sequence: CATSETQNSPDTQYF. The CDR3 DNA reads TGTGCCACCAGTGAGACACAGAATAGTCCTGATACGCAGTATTTT.

This clonotype was counted ten times or more. This rearrangement joins TRBV5-1 to TRBJ1-1; D perhaps matches TRBD1 (6 bases). Per germline, CDR1 SGHRS and CDR2 YFSETQ. The germline V and J ends were trimmed by 4 bases and 0 bases, with 16 bases remaining between them. This CDR3 is built from 16 residues. The CDR3 protein is CASSQATGGLNTEAFF. CDR3 bases: TGCGCCAGCAGCCAAGCCACCGGGGGCCTGAACACTGAAGCTTTCTTT. Combining the CDR3 with reference TRBV5-1 and TRBJ1-1 gives the whole variable domain KAGVTQTPRYLIKTRGQQVTLSCSPISGHRSVSWYQQTPGQGLQFLFEYFSETQRNKGNFPGRFSGRQFSNSRSEMNVSTLELGDSALYLCASSQATGGLNTEAFFGQGTRLTVV.

This clonotype was seen repeatedly, ten times or more. The genes are TRBV5-1 and TRBJ1-2; D call uncertain. Trimming left V 0 bases short and J 1 base short, with 13 bases between. This CDR3 comprises 16 residues. Germline V gene data show CDR1 as SGHRS and CDR2 as YFSETQ. The chain's CDR3 is CASSLDQRRGNYGYTF. DNA for the CDR3: TGCGCCAGCAGCTTGGACCAGCGGCGGGGTAACTATGGCTACACCTTC.

This clonotype was recorded at least ten times. V usage is TRBV6-6 and J usage is TRBJ2-7; D possibly corresponds to TRBD2 (5 bases). The length of the CDR3 is 14 residues. Per germline, CDR1 MNHNY and CDR2 SVGAGI (reference sequence). V shed 8 bases and J shed 6 bases, with 20 bases lying between them. The CDR3 sequence is CASGPRGALGEQYV. In DNA form, the CDR3 reads TGTGCCAGCGGGCCCCGGGGAGCGCTCGGCGAGCAGTACGTC.

This clonotype was recorded at least ten times. CDR3 sequence (DNA): TGTGCCTCCCCTGGGGGCGGGGAGACCCAGTACTTC. This gives the protein CASPGGGETQYF. The V call is TRBV6-6, the J call TRBJ2-5, with D possibly matching TRBD1 (6 bases). The CDR3 runs 12 residues. Trimming removed 11 bases at V and 5 bases at J, with 15 bases between. The germline V gene has CDR1 MNHNY and CDR2 SVGAGI (reference sequence).

This clonotype has a handful of counts. V is TRBV2 and J is TRBJ1-6, with a weak D call TRBD1 (5 bases). Germline loops: CDR1 SNHLY, CDR2 FYNNEI. The CDR3 is 16 residues long. V was clipped by 8 bases and J by 5 bases, with 19 bases between them. The CDR3 DNA sequence: TGTGCCAGCCGTCAGGGCCTCAGGGAGCATAATTCACCCCTCCACTTT. Translating gives CASRQGLREHNSPLHF.

This clonotype was seen many times. CDR3 in amino acids: CASSQVFGTSFSDTQYF. The CDR3 coding sequence is TGCGCCAGCAGCCAAGTTTTTGGGACTAGCTTTTCGGATACGCAGTATTTT. V is TRBV4-3 and J is TRBJ2-3, with 9 bases that match TRBD2. V shed 1 base and J 6 bases; nucleotides not matched to a gene: 11. Germline V CDR1 and CDR2: LGHNA, YSLEER. There are 17 residues in the CDR3.

This clonotype has at least ten counts. V and J are TRBV12-3 or TRBV12-4 and TRBJ1-4, with D hard to call. V lost 5 bases to trimming and J lost 5 bases, with 12 bases between them. This CDR3 region has 14 residues. The CDR3 DNA sequence: TGTGCCAGCAGTCACCGGGCTCCAAATGAAAAACTGTTTTTT. Translation: CASSHRAPNEKLFF.

This clonotype was seen many times. V gene TRBV4-1 combines with J gene TRBJ2-1, with D possibly TRBD1 on 6 matching bases. CDR3 length equals 16 residues. The germline V gene has CDR1 MGHRA and CDR2 YSYEKL. V was trimmed by 3 bases and J by 5 bases, leaving 17 bases between them. CDR3 protein: CASSHGPNRANNEQFF. The CDR3 bases are TGCGCCAGCAGCCACGGCCCCAACAGGGCAAACAATGAGCAGTTCTTC.

In its sample, this clonotype was seen many times. The J gene is TRBJ2-5, the V gene TRBV6-2 or TRBV6-3; D unclear. Germline lookup yields CDR1 MNHEY and CDR2 SVGEGT. The CDR3 has 16 residues. Trimming cost V 3 bases and J 0 bases, with 14 bases left between them. CDR3 DNA: TGTGCCAGCAGTTATCGTCCAGACCAGTACCAAGAGACCCAGTACTTC. This encodes CASSYRPDQYQETQYF.

A remark on this clonotype: A read error is possible here, since a much larger clone lies one base away. This chain joins TRBV20-1 and TRBJ2-2; D remains unclear. CDR3 length equals 14 residues. Germline V lookup: CDR1 DFQATT, CDR2 SNEGSKA (reference sequence). Written as DNA, the CDR3 is TGCGGTGCTAGGAACCAGCGTGGCACCGGGGAGCTGTTTTTT. Amino acids: CGARNQRGTGELFF.

Many counts were recorded for this clonotype. The genes are TRBV7-2 and TRBJ1-3; weak D call: TRBD1 (5 bases). CDR3 length: 14 residues. Trimming removed 6 bases from V and 3 bases from J, with 12 bases in between. The germline V gene encodes CDR1 SGHTA and CDR2 FQGNSA. CDR3 bases: TGTGCCAGCAGTCAGAGGGGTGATGGAAACACCATATATTTT. It is translated as CASSQRGDGNTIYF.

This clonotype was counted ten times or more. The rearrangement uses TRBV5-1 and TRBJ2-7; D is possibly TRBD2 (5 bases). Germline V gene data show CDR1 as SGHRS and CDR2 as YFSETQ. This CDR3 spans 16 amino acids. The V and J ends lost 5 bases and 0 bases respectively, with 18 bases between them. CDR3 protein: CASRTYSAISSYEQYF. CDR3 in DNA: TGCGCCAGCAGGACCTATAGCGCTATCAGCTCCTACGAGCAGTACTTC.